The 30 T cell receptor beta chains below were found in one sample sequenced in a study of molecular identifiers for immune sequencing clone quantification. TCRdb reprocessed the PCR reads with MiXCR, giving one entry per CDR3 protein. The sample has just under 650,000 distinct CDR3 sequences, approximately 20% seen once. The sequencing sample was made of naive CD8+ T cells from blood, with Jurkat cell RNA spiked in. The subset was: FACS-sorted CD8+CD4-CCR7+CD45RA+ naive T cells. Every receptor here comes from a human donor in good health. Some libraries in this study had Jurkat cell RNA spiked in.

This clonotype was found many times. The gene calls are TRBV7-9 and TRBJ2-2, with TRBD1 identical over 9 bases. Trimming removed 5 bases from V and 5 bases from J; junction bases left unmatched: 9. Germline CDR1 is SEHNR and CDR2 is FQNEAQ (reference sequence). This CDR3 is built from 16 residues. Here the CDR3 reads CASSPPGTGTTGELFF. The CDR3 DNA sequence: TGTGCCAGCAGCCCACCGGGGACAGGGACGACCGGGGAGCTGTTTTTT.

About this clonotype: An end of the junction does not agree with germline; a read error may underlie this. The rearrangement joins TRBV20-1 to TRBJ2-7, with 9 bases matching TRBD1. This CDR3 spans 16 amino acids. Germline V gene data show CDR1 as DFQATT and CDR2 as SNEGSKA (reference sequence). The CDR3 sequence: CGARPIPGQGGYEQYF. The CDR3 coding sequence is TGCGGTGCTAGACCGATCCCGGGACAGGGAGGTTACGAGCAGTACTTC.

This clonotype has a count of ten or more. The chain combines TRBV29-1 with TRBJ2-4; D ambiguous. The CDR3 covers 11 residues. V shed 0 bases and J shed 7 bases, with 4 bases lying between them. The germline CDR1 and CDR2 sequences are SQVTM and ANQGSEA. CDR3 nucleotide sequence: TGCAGCGTTGAAGATCTCAACATTCAGTACTTC. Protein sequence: CSVEDLNIQYF.

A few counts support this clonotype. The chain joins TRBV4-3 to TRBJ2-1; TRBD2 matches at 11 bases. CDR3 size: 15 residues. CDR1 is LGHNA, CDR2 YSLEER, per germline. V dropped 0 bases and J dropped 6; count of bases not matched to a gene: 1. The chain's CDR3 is CASSQDSGRGNEQFF. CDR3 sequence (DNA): TGCGCCAGCAGCCAAGATAGCGGGAGGGGCAATGAGCAGTTCTTC.

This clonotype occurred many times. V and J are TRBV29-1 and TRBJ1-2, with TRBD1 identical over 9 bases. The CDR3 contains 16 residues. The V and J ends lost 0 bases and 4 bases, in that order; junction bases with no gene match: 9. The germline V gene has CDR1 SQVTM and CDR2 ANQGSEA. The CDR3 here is CSVEDSGTGHIYGYTF. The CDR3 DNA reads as TGCAGCGTTGAAGATTCGGGGACAGGGCATATCTATGGCTACACCTTC.

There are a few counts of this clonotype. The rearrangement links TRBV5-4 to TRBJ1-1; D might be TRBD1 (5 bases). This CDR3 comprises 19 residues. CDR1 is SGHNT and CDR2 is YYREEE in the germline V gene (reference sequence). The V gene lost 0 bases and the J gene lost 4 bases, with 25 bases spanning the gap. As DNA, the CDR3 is TGTGCCAGCAGCTTGGAGGTCACAGTGTCGGGGGGAATAGTCACTGAAGCTTTCTTT. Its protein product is CASSLEVTVSGGIVTEAFF.

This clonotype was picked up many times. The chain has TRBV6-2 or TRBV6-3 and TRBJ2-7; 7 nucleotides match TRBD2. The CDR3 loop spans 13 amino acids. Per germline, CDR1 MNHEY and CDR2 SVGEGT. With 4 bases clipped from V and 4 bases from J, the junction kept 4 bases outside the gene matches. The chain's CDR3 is CASSLSGRYEQYF. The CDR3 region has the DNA TGTGCCAGCAGTTTATCCGGGAGGTACGAGCAGTACTTC.

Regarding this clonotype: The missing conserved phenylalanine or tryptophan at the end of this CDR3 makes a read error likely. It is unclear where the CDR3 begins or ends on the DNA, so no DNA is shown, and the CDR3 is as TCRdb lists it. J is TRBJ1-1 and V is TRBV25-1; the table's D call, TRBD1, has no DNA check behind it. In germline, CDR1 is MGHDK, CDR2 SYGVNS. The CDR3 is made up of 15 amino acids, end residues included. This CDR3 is CASSARTGANTEAFC.

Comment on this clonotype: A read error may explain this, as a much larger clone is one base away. Written as DNA, the CDR3 is TGTGCCAGCAGACAGTATCGGCAAGCGGGGACTGAAGCTTTCTTT. It codes for CASRQYRQAGTEAFF. The rearrangement joins TRBV2 to TRBJ1-1; D unresolved. CDR3 size: 15 residues. V was trimmed by 6 bases and J by 5 bases, leaving 19 bases between them. The germline V gene encodes CDR1 SNHLY and CDR2 FYNNEI.

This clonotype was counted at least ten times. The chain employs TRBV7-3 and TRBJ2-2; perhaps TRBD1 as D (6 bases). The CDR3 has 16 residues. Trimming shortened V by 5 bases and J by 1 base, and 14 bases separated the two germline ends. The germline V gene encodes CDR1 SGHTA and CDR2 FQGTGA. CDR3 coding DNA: TGTGCCAGCAGCCTAAGTGTGACAGGGAACACCGGGGAGCTGTTTTTT. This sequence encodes CASSLSVTGNTGELFF. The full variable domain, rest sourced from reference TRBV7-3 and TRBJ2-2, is GAGVSQTPSNKVTEKGKYVELRCDPISGHTALYWYRQSLGQGPEFLIYFQGTGAADDSGLPNDRFFAVRPEGSVSTLKIQRTERGDSAVYLCASSLSVTGNTGELFFGEGSRLTVL.

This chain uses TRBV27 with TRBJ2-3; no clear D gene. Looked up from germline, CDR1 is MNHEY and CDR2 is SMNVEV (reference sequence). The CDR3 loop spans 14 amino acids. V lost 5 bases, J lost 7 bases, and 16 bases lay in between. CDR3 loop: CASSPGPVHYTQYF. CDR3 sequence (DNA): TGTGCCAGCAGTCCCGGCCCTGTTCACTATACGCAGTATTTT.

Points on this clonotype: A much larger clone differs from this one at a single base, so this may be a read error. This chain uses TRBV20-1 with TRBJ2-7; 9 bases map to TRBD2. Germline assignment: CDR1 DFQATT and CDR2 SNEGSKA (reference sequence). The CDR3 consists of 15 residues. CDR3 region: CSARDLAGTSYEQHF. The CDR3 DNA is TGCAGTGCTAGAGATCTAGCGGGGACCTCCTACGAGCAGCACTTC.

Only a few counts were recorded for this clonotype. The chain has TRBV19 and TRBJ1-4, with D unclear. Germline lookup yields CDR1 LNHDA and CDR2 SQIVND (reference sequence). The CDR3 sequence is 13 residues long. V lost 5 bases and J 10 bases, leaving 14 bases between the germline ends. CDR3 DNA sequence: TGTGCCAGTAGTCCTGAAACGGTCGGAAAACTGTTTTTT. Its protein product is CASSPETVGKLFF. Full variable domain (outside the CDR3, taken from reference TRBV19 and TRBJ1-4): DGGITQSPKYLFRKEGQNVTLSCEQNLNHDAMYWYRQDPGQGLRLIYYSQIVNDFQKGDIAEGYSVSREKKESFPLTVTSAQKNPTAFYLCASSPETVGKLFFGSGTQLSVL.

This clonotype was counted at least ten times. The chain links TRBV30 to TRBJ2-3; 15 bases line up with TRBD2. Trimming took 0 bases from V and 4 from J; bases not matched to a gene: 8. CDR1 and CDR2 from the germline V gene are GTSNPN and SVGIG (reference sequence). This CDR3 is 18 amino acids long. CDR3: CAWSVPPGLAGGPDTQYF. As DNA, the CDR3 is TGTGCCTGGAGTGTACCCCCGGGACTAGCGGGAGGTCCAGATACGCAGTATTTT.

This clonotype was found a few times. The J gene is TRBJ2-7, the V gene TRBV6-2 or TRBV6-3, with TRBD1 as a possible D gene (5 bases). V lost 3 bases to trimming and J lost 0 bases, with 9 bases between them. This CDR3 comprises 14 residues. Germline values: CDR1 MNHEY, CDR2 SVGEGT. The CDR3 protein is CASSYFRASYEQYF. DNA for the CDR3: TGTGCCAGCAGTTATTTCAGGGCCTCCTACGAGCAGTACTTC.

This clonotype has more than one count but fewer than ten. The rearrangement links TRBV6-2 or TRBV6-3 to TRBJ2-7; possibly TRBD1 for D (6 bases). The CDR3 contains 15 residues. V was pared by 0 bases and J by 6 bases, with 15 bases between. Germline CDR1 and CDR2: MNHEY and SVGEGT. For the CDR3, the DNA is TGTGCCAGCAGTTACTCCGGGACACCTCCTACCGAGCAGTACTTC. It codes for CASSYSGTPPTEQYF.

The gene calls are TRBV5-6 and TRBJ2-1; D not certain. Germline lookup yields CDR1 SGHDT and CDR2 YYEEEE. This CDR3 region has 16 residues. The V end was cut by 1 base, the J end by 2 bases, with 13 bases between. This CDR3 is CASSLIRGTPYNEQFF. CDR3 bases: TGTGCCAGCAGCTTGATCCGCGGCACACCCTACAATGAGCAGTTCTTC.

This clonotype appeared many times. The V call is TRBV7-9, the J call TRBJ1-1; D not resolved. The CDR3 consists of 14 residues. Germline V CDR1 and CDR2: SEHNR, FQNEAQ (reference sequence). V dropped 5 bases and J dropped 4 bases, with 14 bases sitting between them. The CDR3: CASSPPSRGTEAFF. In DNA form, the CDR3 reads TGTGCCAGCAGCCCTCCCTCGAGAGGCACTGAAGCTTTCTTT.

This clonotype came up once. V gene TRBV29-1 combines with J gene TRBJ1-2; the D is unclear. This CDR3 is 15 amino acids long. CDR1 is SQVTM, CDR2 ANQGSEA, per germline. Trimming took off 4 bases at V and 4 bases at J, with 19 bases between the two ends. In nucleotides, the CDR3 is TGCAGCGTTGGAGAGTGGTCGGCACTCGGCTATGGCTACACCTTC. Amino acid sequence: CSVGEWSALGYGYTF. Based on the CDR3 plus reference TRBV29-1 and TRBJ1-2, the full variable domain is SAVISQKPSRDICQRGTSLTIQCQVDSQVTMMFWYRQQPGQSLTLIATANQGSEATYESGFVIDKFPISRPNLTFSTLTVSNMSPEDSSIYLCSVGEWSALGYGYTFGSGTRLTVV.

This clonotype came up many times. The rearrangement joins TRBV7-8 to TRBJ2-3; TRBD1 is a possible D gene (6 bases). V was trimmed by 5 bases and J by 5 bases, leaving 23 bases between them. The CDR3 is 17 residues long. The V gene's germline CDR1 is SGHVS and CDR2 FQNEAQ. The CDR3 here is CASSDAFQGLGGDTQYF. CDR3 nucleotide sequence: TGTGCCAGCAGCGACGCCTTTCAGGGGCTGGGTGGAGATACGCAGTATTTT.

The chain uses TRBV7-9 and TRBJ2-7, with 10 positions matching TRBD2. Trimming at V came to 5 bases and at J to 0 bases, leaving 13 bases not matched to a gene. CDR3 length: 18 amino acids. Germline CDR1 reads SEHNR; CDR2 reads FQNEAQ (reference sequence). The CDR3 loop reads CASSTSRTSGTSSYEQYF. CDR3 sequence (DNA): TGTGCCAGCAGCACCTCTAGGACTAGCGGAACCAGCTCCTACGAGCAGTACTTC.

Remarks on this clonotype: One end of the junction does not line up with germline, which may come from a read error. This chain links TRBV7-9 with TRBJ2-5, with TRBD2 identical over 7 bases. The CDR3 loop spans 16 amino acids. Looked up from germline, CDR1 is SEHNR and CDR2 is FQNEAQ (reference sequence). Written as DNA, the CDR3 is TGTGCCAGCAGCCCACTGACGGGGGGATTGTCAGAGTCCCAGTACTTC. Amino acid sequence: CASSPLTGGLSESQYF.

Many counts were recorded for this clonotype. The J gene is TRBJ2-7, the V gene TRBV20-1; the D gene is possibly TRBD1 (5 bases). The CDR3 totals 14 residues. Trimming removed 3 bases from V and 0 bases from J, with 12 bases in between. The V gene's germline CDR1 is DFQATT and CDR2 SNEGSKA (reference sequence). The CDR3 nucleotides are TGCAGTGCTAGTCCTACGACAGCCTCCTACGAGCAGTACTTC. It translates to CSASPTTASYEQYF.

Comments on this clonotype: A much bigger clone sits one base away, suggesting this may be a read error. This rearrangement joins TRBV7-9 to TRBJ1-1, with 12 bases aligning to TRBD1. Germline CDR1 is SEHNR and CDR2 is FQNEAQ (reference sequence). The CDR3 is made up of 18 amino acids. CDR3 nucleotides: TGTGCCAGCAGCTTATCGGGACAGGGGGCTTTTTCGAACACTAAAGCTTTCTTT. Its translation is CASSLSGQGAFSNTKAFF.

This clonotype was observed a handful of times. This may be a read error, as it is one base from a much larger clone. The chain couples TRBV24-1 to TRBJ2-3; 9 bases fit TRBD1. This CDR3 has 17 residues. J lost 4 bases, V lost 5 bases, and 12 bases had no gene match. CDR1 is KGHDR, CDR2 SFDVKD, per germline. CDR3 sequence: CATSAPNRGRRADTQYF. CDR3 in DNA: TGTGCCACCAGTGCCCCGAACAGGGGGCGCCGCGCAGATACGCAGTATTTT.

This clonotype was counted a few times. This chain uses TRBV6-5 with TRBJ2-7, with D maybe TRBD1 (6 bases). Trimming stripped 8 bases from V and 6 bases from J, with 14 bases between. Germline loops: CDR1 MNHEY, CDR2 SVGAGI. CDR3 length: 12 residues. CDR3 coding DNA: TGTGCCAGCCGGGCAGGGGTAGCCGAGCAGTACTTC. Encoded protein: CASRAGVAEQYF.

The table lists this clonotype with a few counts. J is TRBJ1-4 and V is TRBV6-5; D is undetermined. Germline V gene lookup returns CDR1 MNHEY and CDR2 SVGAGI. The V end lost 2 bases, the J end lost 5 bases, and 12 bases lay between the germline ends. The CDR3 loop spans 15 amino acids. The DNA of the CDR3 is TGTGCCAGCAGTTACAGTATTACAGCAAATGAAAAACTGTTTTTT. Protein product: CASSYSITANEKLFF.

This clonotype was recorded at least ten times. The CDR3 nucleotides are TGTGCCAGCAGTCCAGGGGTGGCTGAAGCTTTCTTT. Encoded protein: CASSPGVAEAFF. This chain links TRBV27 with TRBJ1-1; TRBD1 is a possible D gene (6 bases). Trimming stripped 5 bases from V and 6 bases from J, with 10 bases between. Germline CDR1 and CDR2: MNHEY and SMNVEV (reference sequence). There are 12 residues in the CDR3.

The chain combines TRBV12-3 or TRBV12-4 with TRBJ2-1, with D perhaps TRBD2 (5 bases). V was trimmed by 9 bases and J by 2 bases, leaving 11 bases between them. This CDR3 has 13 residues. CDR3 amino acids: CASSAETYNEQFF. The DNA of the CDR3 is TGTGCCAGTAGCGCCGAGACCTACAATGAGCAGTTCTTC.

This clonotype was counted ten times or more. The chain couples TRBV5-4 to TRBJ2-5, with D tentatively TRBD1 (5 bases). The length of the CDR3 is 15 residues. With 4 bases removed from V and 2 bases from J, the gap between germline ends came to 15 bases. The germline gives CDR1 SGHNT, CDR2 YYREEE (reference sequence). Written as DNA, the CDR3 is TGTGCCAGCAGCCCACCCACAGGTTCTCAAGAGACCCAGTACTTC. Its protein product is CASSPPTGSQETQYF.